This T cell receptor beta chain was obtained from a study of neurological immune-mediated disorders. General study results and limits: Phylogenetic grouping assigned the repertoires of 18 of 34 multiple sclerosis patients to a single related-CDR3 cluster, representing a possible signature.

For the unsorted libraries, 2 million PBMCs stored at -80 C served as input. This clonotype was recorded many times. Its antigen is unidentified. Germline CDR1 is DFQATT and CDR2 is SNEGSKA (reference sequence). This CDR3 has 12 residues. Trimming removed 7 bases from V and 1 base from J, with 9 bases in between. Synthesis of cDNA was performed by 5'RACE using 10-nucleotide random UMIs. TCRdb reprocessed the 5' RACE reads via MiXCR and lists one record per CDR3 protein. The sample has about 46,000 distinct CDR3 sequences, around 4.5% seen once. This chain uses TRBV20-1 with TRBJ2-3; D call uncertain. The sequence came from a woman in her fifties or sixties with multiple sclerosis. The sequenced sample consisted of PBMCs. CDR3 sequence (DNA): TGCAGTGGCGAGCTTGGCACAGATACGCAGTATTTT. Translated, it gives CSGELGTDTQYF.